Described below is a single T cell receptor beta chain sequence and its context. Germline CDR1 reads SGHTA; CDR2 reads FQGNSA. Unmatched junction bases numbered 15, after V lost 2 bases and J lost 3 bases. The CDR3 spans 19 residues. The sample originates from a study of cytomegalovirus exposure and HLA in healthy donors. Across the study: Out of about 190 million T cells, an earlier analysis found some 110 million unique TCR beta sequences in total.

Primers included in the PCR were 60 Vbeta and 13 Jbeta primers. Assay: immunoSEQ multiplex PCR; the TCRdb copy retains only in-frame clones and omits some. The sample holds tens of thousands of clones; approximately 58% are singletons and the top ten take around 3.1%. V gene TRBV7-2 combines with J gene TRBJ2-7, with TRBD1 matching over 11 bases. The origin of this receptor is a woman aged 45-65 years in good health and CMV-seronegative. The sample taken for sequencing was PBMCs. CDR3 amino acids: CASSLSRDRGGPDDYEQYF. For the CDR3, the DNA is TGTGCCAGCAGCTTAAGCCGGGACAGGGGGGGCCCAGACGACTACGAGCAGTACTTC.